Ten or more counts support the clone carrying this TCR beta chain. What it binds is unknown. The entry originates in a study of T cells after yellow fever vaccination. Study observations and caveats: Post-booster repertoires contained most primary-vaccination clones again (about 96% CD4, roughly 91% CD8).

It was through 5'RACE template switching that TCR cDNA was made, with a universal primer site and UMIs added. Each CDR3 protein gets one entry after TCRdb re-called the 5' RACE reads with MiXCR. Of some 130,000 distinct CDR3 sequences in the sample, about 7% are singletons; the top ten hold approximately 0.61%. The CDR3 sequence is 15 residues long. Germline V CDR1 and CDR2: SGHTA, FQGNSA. Trimming took 1 base from V and 7 from J, leaving 15 bases between them. This TCR came from a man younger than 40 who received the YFV17D yellow fever vaccine. Sequencing was performed on CD4+ T cells sorted from PBMCs, taken 10 days after the yellow fever booster vaccination. This rearrangement joins TRBV7-2 to TRBJ2-3, with TRBD2 as a possible D gene (5 bases). CDR3 loop: CASSLGSWEPHTQYF. CDR3 bases: TGTGCCAGCAGCTTAGGTAGCTGGGAGCCACATACGCAGTATTTT.